A selection of T cell receptor beta chains follows, all from one sample in a study of blood T cell repertoires in COVID-19. Using immunoSEQ multiplex PCR, the repertoire was profiled, and TCRdb retains in-frame clones only, with some absent. This table holds about 190,000 clones, about nine tenths found once. Sequencing used peripheral blood. These receptors came from a man younger than 45 with acute or convalescent COVID-19. Both conserved end residues are trimmed from each CDR3. Fields, in order: clone size, V gene, J gene, CDR3 protein. Clone size appears in some rows only: once, few, many, or a class for an expanded clone.

clone_size: -
v_call: TRBV28
j_call: TRBJ1-4
cdr3_aa: ASSTSGTVREKLF

clone_size: -
v_call: TRBV3-1/TRBV3-2
j_call: TRBJ1-6
cdr3_aa: ASSLGQFRSPLH

clone_size: -
v_call: TRBV6-5
j_call: TRBJ2-7
cdr3_aa: ASSRRTGGSYEQY

clone_size: -
v_call: TRBV5-1
j_call: TRBJ2-7
cdr3_aa: ASSDQGPFSYEQY

clone_size: -
v_call: TRBV5-1
j_call: TRBJ1-4
cdr3_aa: ASRGGSTNEKLF

clone_size: -
v_call: TRBV28
j_call: TRBJ1-5
cdr3_aa: ASSLLGPGSNQPQH

clone_size: few
v_call: TRBV4-1
j_call: TRBJ2-2
cdr3_aa: ASSGAGGHTGELF

clone_size: -
v_call: TRBV4-1
j_call: TRBJ2-5
cdr3_aa: ASSQDNLAGARETQY

clone_size: -
v_call: TRBV7-3
j_call: TRBJ2-1
cdr3_aa: ASSRDRAYNEQF

clone_size: -
v_call: TRBV3-1/TRBV3-2
j_call: TRBJ1-3
cdr3_aa: ASSQQRRGNTIY

clone_size: -
v_call: TRBV6-5
j_call: TRBJ2-1
cdr3_aa: ASSSRDTNNEQF

clone_size: -
v_call: TRBV3-1/TRBV3-2
j_call: TRBJ2-2
cdr3_aa: ASSYQGATTGELF

clone_size: -
v_call: TRBV7-6
j_call: TRBJ2-1
cdr3_aa: ASRPMGGQGDEQF

clone_size: -
v_call: TRBV19
j_call: TRBJ2-1
cdr3_aa: ASKWQGAYNEQF

clone_size: -
v_call: TRBV6-5
j_call: TRBJ2-7
cdr3_aa: ASSPGGGAAYEQY

clone_size: -
v_call: TRBV9
j_call: TRBJ1-3
cdr3_aa: ASSVGGLSGNTIY

clone_size: -
v_call: TRBV28
j_call: TRBJ2-7
cdr3_aa: ASRNRDEQY

clone_size: -
v_call: TRBV5-1
j_call: TRBJ2-7
cdr3_aa: ASGTGSYEQY

clone_size: -
v_call: TRBV7-9
j_call: TRBJ1-2
cdr3_aa: ASSYAGGSYGYT

clone_size: few
v_call: TRBV18
j_call: TRBJ1-4
cdr3_aa: ASSPQTGGHEKLF

clone_size: few
v_call: TRBV15
j_call: TRBJ2-7
cdr3_aa: ATSAGRDYYEQY

clone_size: -
v_call: TRBV6-6
j_call: TRBJ2-3
cdr3_aa: ASGGGWTDTQY

clone_size: -
v_call: TRBV5-1
j_call: TRBJ1-1
cdr3_aa: ASSLGSRTEAF

clone_size: once
v_call: TRBV6-2/TRBV6-3
j_call: TRBJ1-5
cdr3_aa: ASSDGGSGNQPQH

clone_size: -
v_call: TRBV5-6
j_call: TRBJ1-3
cdr3_aa: ASSLGQAGNTIY

clone_size: -
v_call: TRBV6-6
j_call: TRBJ1-5
cdr3_aa: ASRPRTGNQPQH

clone_size: -
v_call: TRBV2
j_call: TRBJ2-1
cdr3_aa: ASSALLLAGFYNEQF

clone_size: -
v_call: TRBV20-1
j_call: TRBJ2-1
cdr3_aa: SAPVRVEQF

clone_size: -
v_call: TRBV5-1
j_call: TRBJ2-7
cdr3_aa: ASSLSQDSVGEQY

clone_size: -
v_call: TRBV28
j_call: TRBJ1-5
cdr3_aa: ASIRDRGNQPQH

clone_size: -
v_call: TRBV19
j_call: TRBJ1-5
cdr3_aa: ASSLPQVRQPQH

clone_size: -
v_call: TRBV5-1
j_call: TRBJ2-1
cdr3_aa: ASSHREPDYNEQF

clone_size: -
v_call: TRBV18
j_call: TRBJ1-2
cdr3_aa: ASSTGQNYGYT

clone_size: -
v_call: TRBV3-1/TRBV3-2
j_call: TRBJ1-1
cdr3_aa: ASSQPSWGMNTEAF

clone_size: -
v_call: TRBV5-1
j_call: TRBJ2-5
cdr3_aa: ASSSRDRGQETQY

clone_size: -
v_call: TRBV3-1/TRBV3-2
j_call: TRBJ2-7
cdr3_aa: ASSQGRSLDYEQY

clone_size: once
v_call: TRBV5-4
j_call: TRBJ2-7
cdr3_aa: ASSPSSSALTYEQY

clone_size: -
v_call: TRBV10-1
j_call: TRBJ2-2
cdr3_aa: ASSRVNTGELF

clone_size: -
v_call: TRBV5-6
j_call: TRBJ1-1
cdr3_aa: ASSPWAGLVNTEAF

clone_size: -
v_call: TRBV5-6
j_call: TRBJ1-6
cdr3_aa: ASSFTPDSSSPLH

clone_size: -
v_call: TRBV14
j_call: TRBJ2-7
cdr3_aa: ASSRTDPPYEQY

clone_size: -
v_call: TRBV7-9
j_call: TRBJ1-4
cdr3_aa: ASSLSGTTNEKLF

clone_size: -
v_call: TRBV20-1
j_call: TRBJ2-2
cdr3_aa: SAWRRGELF

clone_size: -
v_call: TRBV30
j_call: TRBJ2-7
cdr3_aa: AWSRGSYEQY

clone_size: once
v_call: TRBV7-9
j_call: TRBJ1-2
cdr3_aa: ASSSGTGNYGYT

clone_size: -
v_call: TRBV2
j_call: TRBJ1-5
cdr3_aa: ASRERDRTYSNQPQH

clone_size: once
v_call: TRBV4-1
j_call: TRBJ1-4
cdr3_aa: ASSQGTGATGEKLF

clone_size: -
v_call: TRBV6-2/TRBV6-3
j_call: TRBJ1-1
cdr3_aa: ASSFLQPNTEAF

clone_size: -
v_call: TRBV10-3
j_call: TRBJ1-3
cdr3_aa: AISAMNTIY

clone_size: -
v_call: TRBV19
j_call: TRBJ1-5
cdr3_aa: ASSTGTGNQPQH